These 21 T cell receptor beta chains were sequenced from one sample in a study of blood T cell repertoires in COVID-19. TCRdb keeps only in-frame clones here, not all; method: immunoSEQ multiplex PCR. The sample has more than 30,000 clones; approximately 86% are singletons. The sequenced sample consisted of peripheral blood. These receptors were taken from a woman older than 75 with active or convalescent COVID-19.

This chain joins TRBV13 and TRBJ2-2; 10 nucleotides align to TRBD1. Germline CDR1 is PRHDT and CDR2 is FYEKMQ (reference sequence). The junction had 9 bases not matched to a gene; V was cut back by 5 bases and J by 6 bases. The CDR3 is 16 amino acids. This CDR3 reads CASSPRPGQGPGELFF. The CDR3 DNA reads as TGTGCCAGCAGCCCCCGACCGGGACAGGGGCCCGGGGAGCTGTTTTTT.

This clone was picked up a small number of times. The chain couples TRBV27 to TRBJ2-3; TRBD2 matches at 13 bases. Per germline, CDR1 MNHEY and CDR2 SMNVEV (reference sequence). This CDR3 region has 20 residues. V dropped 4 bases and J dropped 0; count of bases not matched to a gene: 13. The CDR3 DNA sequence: TGTGCCAGCAGTTCACGACTCCGACTAGCGGGGGGCTCTAGCACAGATACGCAGTATTTT. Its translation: CASSSRLRLAGGSSTDTQYF.

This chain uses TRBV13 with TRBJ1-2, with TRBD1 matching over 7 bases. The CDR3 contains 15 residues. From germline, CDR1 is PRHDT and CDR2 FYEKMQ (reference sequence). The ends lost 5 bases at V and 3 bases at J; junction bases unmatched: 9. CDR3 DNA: TGTGCCAGCAGCCGGACAGGACCCCCCTACTATGGCTACACCTTC. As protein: CASSRTGPPYYGYTF.

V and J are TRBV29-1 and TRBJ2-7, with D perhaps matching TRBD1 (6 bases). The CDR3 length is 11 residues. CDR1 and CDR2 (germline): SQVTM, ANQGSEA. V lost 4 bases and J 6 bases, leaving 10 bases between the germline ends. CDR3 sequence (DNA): TGCAGCGTTGCTACAGGGTCCGAGCAGTACTTC. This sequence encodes CSVATGSEQYF.

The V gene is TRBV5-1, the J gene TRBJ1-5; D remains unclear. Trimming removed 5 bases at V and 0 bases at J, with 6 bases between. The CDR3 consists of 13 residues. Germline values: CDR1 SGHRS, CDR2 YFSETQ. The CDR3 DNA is TGCGCCAGCAGGCACAGTAGCAATCAGCCCCAGCATTTT. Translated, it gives CASRHSSNQPQHF.

CDR3 sequence (DNA): TGTGCAAGTCGCCTAGCTGGGGGGGCGGCCAAAAACATTCAGTACTTC. Translated: CASRLAGGAAKNIQYF. The chain carries TRBV12-2 and TRBJ2-4; the table gives TRBD2 as D, unverified against the DNA. TRBV12-2 is described as a pseudogene. The CDR3 covers 16 residues.

CDR3 loop: CASRPQGNQPQHF. The DNA for the CDR3 is TGTGCCAGCAGGCCACAGGGAAATCAGCCCCAGCATTTT. The chain couples TRBV28 to TRBJ1-5, with a possible D match to TRBD1 (6 bases). The germline V gene encodes CDR1 MDHEN and CDR2 SYDVKM. V was clipped by 6 bases and J by 4 bases, with 10 bases between them. This CDR3 region has 13 residues.

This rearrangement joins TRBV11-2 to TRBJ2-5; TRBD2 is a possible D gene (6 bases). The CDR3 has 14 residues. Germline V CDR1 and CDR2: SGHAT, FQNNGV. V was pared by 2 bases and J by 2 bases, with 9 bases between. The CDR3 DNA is TGTGCCAGCAGCTTATTAGGAGGGCAAGAGACCCAGTACTTC. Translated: CASSLLGGQETQYF.

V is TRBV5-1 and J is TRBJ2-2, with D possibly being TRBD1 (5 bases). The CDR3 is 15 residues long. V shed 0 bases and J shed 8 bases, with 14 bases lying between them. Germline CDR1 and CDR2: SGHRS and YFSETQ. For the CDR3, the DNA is TGCGCCAGCAGCTTGGCAGGGAACAATGTTGGGGAGCTGTTTTTT. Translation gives CASSLAGNNVGELFF. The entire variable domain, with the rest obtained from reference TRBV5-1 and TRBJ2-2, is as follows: KAGVTQTPRYLIKTRGQQVTLSCSPISGHRSVSWYQQTPGQGLQFLFEYFSETQRNKGNFPGRFSGRQFSNSRSEMNVSTLELGDSALYLCASSLAGNNVGELFFGEGSRLTVL.

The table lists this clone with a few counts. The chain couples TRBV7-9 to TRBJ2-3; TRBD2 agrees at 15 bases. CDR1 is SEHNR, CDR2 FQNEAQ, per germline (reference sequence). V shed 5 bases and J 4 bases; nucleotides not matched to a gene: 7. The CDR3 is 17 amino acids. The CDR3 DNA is TGTGCCAGCAGCGCCGGACTAGCGGGGGGGCCTTCAGATACGCAGTATTTT. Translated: CASSAGLAGGPSDTQYF.

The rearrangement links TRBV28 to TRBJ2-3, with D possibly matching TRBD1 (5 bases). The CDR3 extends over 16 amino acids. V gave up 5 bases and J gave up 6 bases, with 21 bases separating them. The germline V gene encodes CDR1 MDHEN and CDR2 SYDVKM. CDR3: CASSGLGPRAHDTQYF. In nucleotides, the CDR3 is TGTGCCAGCAGTGGCTTGGGGCCCCGGGCCCACGATACGCAGTATTTT.

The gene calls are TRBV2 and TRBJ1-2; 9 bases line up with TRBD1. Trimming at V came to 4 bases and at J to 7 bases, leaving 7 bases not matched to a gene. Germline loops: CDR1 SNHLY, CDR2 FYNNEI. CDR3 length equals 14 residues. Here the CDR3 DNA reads TGTGCCAGCAGTGTGGGACAGGGAGTGAGTGGCTACACCTTC. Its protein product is CASSVGQGVSGYTF.

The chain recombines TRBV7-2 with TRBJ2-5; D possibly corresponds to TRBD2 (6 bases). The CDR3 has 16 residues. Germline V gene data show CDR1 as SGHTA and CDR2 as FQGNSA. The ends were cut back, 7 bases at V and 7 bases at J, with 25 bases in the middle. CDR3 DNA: TGTGCCAGCACCCAGCAGGCCTCGACCGTGGGAGGGACCCAGTACTTC. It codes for CASTQQASTVGGTQYF.

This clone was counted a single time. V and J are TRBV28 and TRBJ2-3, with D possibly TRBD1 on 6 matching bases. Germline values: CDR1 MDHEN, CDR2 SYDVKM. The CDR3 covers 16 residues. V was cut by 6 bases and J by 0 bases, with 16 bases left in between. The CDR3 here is CASSGIRTASTDTQYF. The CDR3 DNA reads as TGTGCCAGCAGCGGAATCAGGACAGCTAGCACAGATACGCAGTATTTT. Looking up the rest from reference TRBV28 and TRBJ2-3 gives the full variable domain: DVKVTQSSRYLVKRTGEKVFLECVQDMDHENMFWYRQDPGLGLRLIYFSYDVKMKEKGDIPEGYSVSREKKERFSLILESASTNQTSMYLCASSGIRTASTDTQYFGPGTRLTVL.

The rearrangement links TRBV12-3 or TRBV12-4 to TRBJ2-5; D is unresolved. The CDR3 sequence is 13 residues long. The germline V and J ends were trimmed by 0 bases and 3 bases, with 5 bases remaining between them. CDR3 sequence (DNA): TGTGCCAGCAGTTTAGCCCAGGAAGAGACCCAGTACTTC. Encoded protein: CASSLAQEETQYF.

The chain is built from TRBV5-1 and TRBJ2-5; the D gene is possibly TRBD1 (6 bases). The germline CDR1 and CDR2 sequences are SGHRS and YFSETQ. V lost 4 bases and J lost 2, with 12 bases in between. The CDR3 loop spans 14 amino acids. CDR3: CASSRGGSQETQYF. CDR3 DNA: TGCGCCAGCAGCAGAGGGGGATCACAAGAGACCCAGTACTTC.

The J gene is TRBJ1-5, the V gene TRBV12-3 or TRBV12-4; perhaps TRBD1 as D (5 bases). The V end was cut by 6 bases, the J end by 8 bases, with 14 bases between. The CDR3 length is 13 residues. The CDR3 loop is CASRDSGGEPQHF. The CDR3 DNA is TGTGCCAGCAGAGACAGCGGCGGGGAGCCCCAGCATTTT.

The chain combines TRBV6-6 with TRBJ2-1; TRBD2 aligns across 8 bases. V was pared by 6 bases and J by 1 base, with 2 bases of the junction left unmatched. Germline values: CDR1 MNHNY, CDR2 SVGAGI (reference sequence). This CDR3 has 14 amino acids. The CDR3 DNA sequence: TGTGCCAGCAGCGGGGGGGCTTCCTACAATGAGCAGTTCTTC. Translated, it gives CASSGGASYNEQFF.

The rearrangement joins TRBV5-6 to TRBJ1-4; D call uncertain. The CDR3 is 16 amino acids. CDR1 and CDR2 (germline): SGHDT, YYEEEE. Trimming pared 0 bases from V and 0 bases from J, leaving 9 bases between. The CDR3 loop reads CASSLGAASTNEKLFF. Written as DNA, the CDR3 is TGTGCCAGCAGCTTGGGGGCAGCCTCAACTAATGAAAAACTGTTTTTT.

The CDR3 region is CASSLDRGVNTEAFF. CDR3 DNA: TGTGCCAGCAGCTTGGACCGCGGGGTGAACACTGAAGCTTTCTTT. The rearrangement links TRBV5-5 to TRBJ1-1; D is unresolved. Germline CDR1 and CDR2: SGHKS and YYEKEE (reference sequence). V was cut by 0 bases and J by 0 bases, with 9 bases left in between. This CDR3 has 15 residues.

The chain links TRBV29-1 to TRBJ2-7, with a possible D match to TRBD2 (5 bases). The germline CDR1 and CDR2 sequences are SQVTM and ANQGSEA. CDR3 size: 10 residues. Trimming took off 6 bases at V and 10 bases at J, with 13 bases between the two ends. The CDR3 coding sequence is TGCAGCGTGGAGGACGTAGATCAGTACTTC. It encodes CSVEDVDQYF.